This TCR beta chain was identified in a study of cytomegalovirus exposure and HLA in healthy donors (TCRdb year 2017). Regarding the research as a whole: An earlier analysis of roughly 500 of the donors reported around 280 Gb of sequence data and roughly 120 million unique TCR beta sequences obtained from 150 million to 200 million T cells. Of the approximately 400 genotyped donors, around 81% fell in the genetic ancestry cluster associated with self-reported Caucasian donors. An early release covering just under 650 HLA-typed donors comprised about 320 gigabases of sequencing data and approximately 80 million unique TCR sequences. Every discovery cohort repertoire had been produced on one sequencing platform. A later genetic analysis took genome-wide SNP genotypes for about three fifths of the roughly 670 donors and used that subset as a discovery cohort. Alongside the repertoire data, information on donor age, sex, ethnicity and CMV serostatus was compiled. To predict cytomegalovirus infection status, the study combined high-throughput TCR immunosequencing, statistical association of individual TCRs with disease status, and machine learning. Among 398 genotyped donors of the cohort, an average of around 250,000 unique TCR beta nucleotide sequences was sequenced per donor, of which about 19% were non-productive. The study profiled the T cell repertoires of under 700 subjects by immunosequencing and related them to cytomegalovirus serostatus. The later analysis used no new phenotypic data to find candidate immune exposures, relying instead on TCR beta sequences and their occurrence across donors. A later analysis re-examined previously published TCR beta repertoires from 610 or so donors and added high-resolution HLA genotyping to investigate patterns of TCR occurrence. The aim of the study was to test whether cataloging public T cell receptors could identify signatures of past pathogen exposure. Class I and class II HLA loci were covered by the typing at four-digit resolution. Typing coverage varied by locus: about 620-630 donors for A, B, C, DRB1 and DQB1; approximately 500 for DQA1; more than 600 for DPA1; around 450 for DPB1. An earlier analysis of approximately 500 of the donors applied high-throughput TCR beta sequencing to assess whether each TCR beta V gene segment acted as functional or pseudogenic. Five DR-DQ haplotypes were handled as single units for association and clustering, since linkage in the cohort was strong. In addition to the first cohort of roughly 700 subjects, a separate validation cohort of 130 or so different subjects was used. Broader findings and caveats from the paper: At a false discovery rate of 0.05, a later analysis linked some 17,000 TCR beta sequences to specific HLA alleles. In vitro tests confirmed that three of the cytomegalovirus-associated TCR beta chains recognize cytomegalovirus antigens. In a later analysis, HLA-associated TCR beta chains showed more clonal expansion and lower generation probabilities than non-associated chains that were equally common. The only immune exposure information available for the cohort was CMV serostatus. In a later analysis, several top co-occurrence clusters were reported to appear linked to parvovirus B19, influenza, CMV and Epstein-Barr virus. The study listed approximately 160 TCR beta chains as associated with cytomegalovirus. The 87-base-pair reads could not distinguish some IMGT-functional V segments, including TRBV6-2 and TRBV6-3, so those segments were excluded. Assigning TCR associations to individual alleles was difficult when HLA alleles, especially DR and DQ, strongly co-occurred. Linkage disequilibrium might explain the correlated functional status among segregating V segments, but an unknown experimental factor could not be ruled out. While some public TCRs were present in many individuals, most TCR sequences turned up only very rarely across donors. According to a later genetic analysis, donors in an Asian-associated ancestry cluster had fewer N-insertions in productive TCRs than the roughly 670-donor mean. A further reported finding was that TCR beta sequences accurately predicted the HLA-A and HLA-B alleles for most subjects in the first cohort. The authors suggested that the approach could potentially be generalized to other disease states and immunological phenotypes. Because some donors lacked HLA typing at each locus, the association tests relied only on the typed subset. Most CMV-associated TCR beta chains appeared to be HLA-restricted in a later analysis, and the HLA associations seemed to be driven largely by CMV exposure. Cytomegalovirus status was reported to be diagnosed by the classifier with high specificity and sensitivity in both the original and validation cohorts. An earlier analysis of around 600 of the donors showed that most TCR beta V segments appeared in productive rearrangements either about 87% or about 30% of the time, which broadly matched IMGT annotations. Sequencing depth was assumed to be roughly uniform across donors in the presence/absence analyses, though that assumption may not hold. The sequencing pipeline was judged likely to have produced a cluster of highly shared sequence variants as a technical artifact. Approximately 16 rarely observed V segments, including chromosome 9 orphons, were excluded from the earlier analysis of 550 to 700 of the donors because counts were too low. In a later analysis, TCR association rates were found to vary across HLA loci, with the most associated TCRs seen for DRB1 alleles and the fewest for HLA-C alleles. The cohort was sequenced for TCR beta chains only, and without alpha or paired-chain data the features that could be detected were limited. An association between a missense DCLRE1C variant and V-gene and J-gene trimming of TCR beta chains was found in a later genetic analysis and replicated in an independent cohort.

Comments on this clone: Its binding antigen is unknown.

The library was built by means of the immunoSEQ multiplex PCR assay. A mixture of 60 forward primers for TCR Vbeta segments and 13 reverse primers for TCR Jbeta segments was used in the multiplex PCR. Amplification of the CDR3 region of rearranged TCR beta genes was performed with a multiplex PCR assay on genomic DNA. Amplified TCR beta libraries were sequenced as 87-base-pair reads on the Illumina HiSeq System. Concerning the study's data processing: Across the 600 to 700 repertoires, a later analysis counted 75 million to 90 million unique TCR beta chains, some 11 million of which were shared by at least two donors. A nearest-neighbor algorithm error-corrected the raw reads and collapsed the reads into unique sequences, merging closely related sequences to remove PCR and sequencing errors. Alignment of CDR3 sequences to IMGT reference sequences was used to assign V, D and J gene segments. For a sequence to be retained, a match of at least six nucleotides to both a V gene segment and a J gene segment was required. A rearrangement was called productive if the CDR3 had no stop codons and remained in frame with V and J, and every other rearrangement was called non-productive. CDR3 was defined according to IMGT convention as the region running from the second conserved V-encoded cysteine to the conserved J-encoded phenylalanine. In an earlier analysis of roughly 580 of the donors, sequences lacking an unambiguous match to a single V gene segment were excluded. An earlier analysis of 587 of the donors called V segments functional above 56.7% productive rearrangements and segregating when the between-donor standard deviation exceeded 5%. A statistical classification framework was built for diagnosing cytomegalovirus status from the catalog of TCR beta chain sequences. V and J gene assignment, in a later analysis, came from comparing TCR nucleotide sequences with IMGT/GENE-DB human TR gene sequences. Using the TCRdist pipeline, a later analysis assigned CDR3 sequences along with most-parsimonious VDJ recombination scenarios. In a later analysis, every TCR beta chain was defined by the combination of its CDR3 amino acid sequence and its V-gene family, and reads without a unique V-gene family were dropped. In a later analysis, nearly 600 highly shared, low-generation-probability nucleotide sequences were removed to address suspected cross-contamination and a sequencing artifact. For each public chain, a later analysis derived a clonal expansion index from normalized ranks of inferred template counts within each repertoire. In a later analysis, generation probabilities were computed using a VDJ recombination model fitted to out-of-frame rearrangements, and the results were checked against IGoR. Hypergeometric tests were used in a later analysis to score TCR-TCR, TCR-HLA and TCR-CMV co-occurrence, with a repertoire-size bias correction applied to the TCR pairs. False discovery rates were estimated in a later analysis by permuting HLA or CMV assignments 20 times. A later analysis grouped co-occurring TCRs with DBSCAN, adding TCRdist sequence similarity when clustering within HLA-allele-positive subsets. Repertoires with fewer than 30,000 or more than 120,000 public chains were left out of co-occurrence clustering, as were roughly five repertoires with anomalous nucleotide sharing. TCRdb carries this immuneACCESS record with in-frame sequences only. Its versions omit some clonotypes, under half of them owing to an unresolved V gene in the studies checked, with the rest unexplained. That table furnishes V, J and clone size, whereas the DNA furnished D and trimming. This specimen's table enumerates 35,000 or so clones. The ten largest clones add up to approximately 8.4% of the sample.

The germline V gene encodes CDR1 LNHDA and CDR2 SQIVND (reference sequence). At the junction V is shortened by 1 base and J by 3 bases; bases outside the gene matches: 4. Including the terminal cysteine and phenylalanine, the CDR3 comprises 15 residues. Here the CDR3 DNA is all that survives: 45 bases in frame from base 1. The cohort comprised approximately 700 healthy bone marrow donors. At the time of sampling, all cohort members were nominally healthy, though unrecorded immune exposures were likely present. The donor was CMV seropositive and was included in the group of approximately 300 seropositive cohort members. A peripheral blood sample was provided by each donor, and peripheral blood mononuclear cells were used for TCR beta sequencing. Genomic DNA extraction from the blood cell samples was performed with the Qiagen DNeasy Blood Extraction Kit.

Input material: PBMCs. The TCR sequence derives from a man aged 40-49 years in good health and CMV-seropositive. The rearrangement combines TRBV19 with TRBJ2-7, with 9 bases aligning to TRBD1. The DNA is TGTGCCAGTAGTATAGCGGGACAGGGTATCTACGAGCAGTACTTC. Translated, this is CASSIAGQGIYEQYF.